The sequence of this T cell receptor beta chain was determined in a study of blood T cell repertoires in COVID-19. Study information: The United States, Italy and Spain provided the acute and convalescent COVID-19 samples. T cells, B-cell-depleted T cells, or PBMCs supplied cDNA or gDNA.

In Seattle, patients joined the study during active infection and were tracked longitudinally. This CDR3 region has 15 residues. V lost 4 bases and J lost 3; bases outside the gene matches: 3. Germline V gene lookup returns CDR1 LNHDA and CDR2 SQIVND (reference sequence). Sequenced by immunoSEQ multiplex PCR; TCRdb stores in-frame clones only, minus some. The table shows some 300,000 clones, with less than 90% occurring only once. This TCR came from a woman in her 70s with COVID-19, enrolled during active disease. The sequenced material came from peripheral blood. This chain connects TRBV19 to TRBJ2-2, with TRBD2 identical over 9 bases. The CDR3 protein is CASSRLAGYTGELFF. The DNA for the CDR3 is TGTGCCAGTAGTAGGCTAGCGGGGTACACCGGGGAGCTGTTTTTT.